This is a list of T cell receptor beta chains from one sample in a study of shared clonotypes between healthy human individuals. Repertoires were generated with immunoSEQ multiplex PCR, while TCRdb's copy carries only in-frame clones and drops some. The sample gives about 1 million clones, about 76% of which show up once; approximately 1.5% is in the top ten. Sequenced material: memory CD4+ T cells sorted from blood. The receptors stem from a young man in good health. Each CDR3 is given with its conserved first and last residue. D genes are given only for firm matches.

. | TRBJ2-3 | TRBV27 | CASSSSRTDTQYF
. | TRBJ1-2 | TRBV5-4 | CASSLAGLVGYTF
. | TRBJ2-7 | TRBV5-4 | CASSSRGGYYEQYF
. | TRBJ1-2 | TRBV6-4 | CASSDEGSHGYTF
. | TRBJ2-2 | TRBV30 | CAWNQLRNTGELFF
TRBD1 | TRBJ1-3 | TRBV9 | CASSVAANDRVNTIYF
. | TRBJ1-1 | TRBV6-5 | CASSFQRGMPAFF
TRBD2 | TRBJ2-1 | TRBV29-1 | CSGKQGLAGGPSVYNEQFF
. | TRBJ2-5 | TRBV28 | CASTTLGETQYF
. | TRBJ1-5 | TRBV30 | CAWSVSRVQPQHF
TRBD1 | TRBJ1-2 | TRBV5-4 | CASSLGDRKNYGYTF
TRBD1 | TRBJ2-5 | TRBV28 | CAGQGAGETQYF
. | TRBJ1-2 | TRBV20-1 | CSAKRNYGYTF
TRBD1 | TRBJ1-6 | TRBV19 | CASSQGQGGNSPLHF
. | TRBJ2-7 | TRBV5-4 | CASSRDGYEQYF
. | TRBJ2-1 | TRBV28 | CASRAPSSYNEQFF
. | TRBJ1-2 | TRBV2 | CASSERASGYTF
TRBD2 | TRBJ2-1 | TRBV7-2 | CASSARGYLTSGSANEQFF
TRBD2 | TRBJ2-3 | TRBV19 | CASSVGLNTDTQYF
. | TRBJ1-3 | TRBV4-3 | CASSQDIVGFLYF
. | TRBJ1-4 | TRBV10-3 | CAISEGSGREKLFF
. | TRBJ1-2 | TRBV5-1 | CASSFREGYGYTF
. | TRBJ2-1 | TRBV30 | CAWSAGNGYNEQFF
. | TRBJ1-2 | TRBV20-1 | CSAPNYGYTF
TRBD1 | TRBJ2-5 | TRBV5-1 | CASAEGTAKETQYF
TRBD2 | TRBJ2-5 | TRBV4-1 | CASSRSGGETQYF
. | TRBJ2-2 | TRBV7-6 | CASSLGRVGTGELFF
. | TRBJ2-7 | TRBV7-9 | CASSGYEQYF
. | TRBJ1-2 | TRBV19 | CASSIGQGANYGYTF
. | TRBJ1-1 | TRBV5-1 | CASSFGRVDTEAFF
. | TRBJ2-7 | TRBV2 | CASRGPVVSYF
TRBD2 | TRBJ2-2 | TRBV7-9 | CASSPSGNTGELFF
TRBD2 | TRBJ2-1 | TRBV19 | CASSKTSGSPYEQFF
. | TRBJ2-2 | TRBV7-9 | CASSIRTDTGELFF
. | TRBJ2-3 | TRBV2 | CASNPDSTDTQYF
. | TRBJ2-7 | TRBV10-2 | CASGLPEQYF
. | TRBJ2-5 | TRBV30 | CAWSQWGETQYF
TRBD2 | TRBJ2-3 | TRBV4-1 | CASSRSLAGGPSTDTQYF
. | TRBJ2-2 | TRBV30 | CAWSVVYNGELFF
. | TRBJ2-7 | TRBV2 | CASSANGAAYEQYF
TRBD2 | TRBJ2-5 | TRBV7-9 | CASSLSGGGAGETQYF
. | TRBJ1-4 | TRBV6-5 | CASSYSRTEKLFF
. | TRBJ2-7 | TRBV27 | CASSLQGTYEQYF
TRBD2 | TRBJ2-1 | TRBV6-4 | CASSRGVYNEQFF
. | TRBJ2-3 | TRBV7-2 | CASSLAGAPPTDTQYF
TRBD2 | TRBJ2-1 | TRBV9 | CASSVASSGSHNEQFF